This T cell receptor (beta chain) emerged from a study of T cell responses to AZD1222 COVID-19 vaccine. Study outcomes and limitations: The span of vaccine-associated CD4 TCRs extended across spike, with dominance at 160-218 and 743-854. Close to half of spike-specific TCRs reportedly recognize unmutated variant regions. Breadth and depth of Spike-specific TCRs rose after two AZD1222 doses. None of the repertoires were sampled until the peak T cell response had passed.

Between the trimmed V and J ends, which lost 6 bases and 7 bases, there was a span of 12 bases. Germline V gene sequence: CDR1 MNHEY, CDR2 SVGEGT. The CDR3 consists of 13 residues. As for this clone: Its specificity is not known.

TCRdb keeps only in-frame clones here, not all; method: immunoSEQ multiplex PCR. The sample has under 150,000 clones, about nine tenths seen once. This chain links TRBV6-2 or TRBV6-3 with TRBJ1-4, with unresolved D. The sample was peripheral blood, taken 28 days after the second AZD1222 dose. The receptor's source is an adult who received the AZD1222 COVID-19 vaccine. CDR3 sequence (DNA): TGTGCCAGCAGCCCGTGGGAGACTGAAAAACTGTTTTTT. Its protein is CASSPWETEKLFF.